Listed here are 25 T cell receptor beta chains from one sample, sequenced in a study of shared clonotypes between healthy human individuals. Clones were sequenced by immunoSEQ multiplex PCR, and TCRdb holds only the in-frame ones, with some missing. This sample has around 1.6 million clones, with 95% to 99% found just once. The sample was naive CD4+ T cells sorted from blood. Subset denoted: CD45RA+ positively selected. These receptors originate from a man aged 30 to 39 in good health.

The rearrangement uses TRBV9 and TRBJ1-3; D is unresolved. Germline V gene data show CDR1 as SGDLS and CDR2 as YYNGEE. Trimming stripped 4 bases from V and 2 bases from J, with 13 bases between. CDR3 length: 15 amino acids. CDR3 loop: CASSTGGFTGNTIYF. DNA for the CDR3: TGTGCCAGCAGCACCGGAGGGTTCACTGGAAACACCATATATTTT.

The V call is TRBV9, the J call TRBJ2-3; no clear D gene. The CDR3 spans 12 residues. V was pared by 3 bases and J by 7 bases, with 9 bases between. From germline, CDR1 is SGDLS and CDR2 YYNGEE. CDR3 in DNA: TGTGCCAGCAGCGCCAGTAGTTATACGCAGTATTTT. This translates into CASSASSYTQYF.

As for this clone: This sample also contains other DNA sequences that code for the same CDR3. The DNA for the CDR3 is TGTGCCAGCAGTTTAAGGGGTGAAAAACTGTTTTTT. It specifies CASSLRGEKLFF. The chain couples TRBV28 to TRBJ1-4; D is possibly TRBD1 (5 bases). Germline V gives CDR1 MDHEN, CDR2 SYDVKM. V gave up 2 bases and J gave up 7 bases, with 5 bases separating them. This CDR3 contains 12 residues.

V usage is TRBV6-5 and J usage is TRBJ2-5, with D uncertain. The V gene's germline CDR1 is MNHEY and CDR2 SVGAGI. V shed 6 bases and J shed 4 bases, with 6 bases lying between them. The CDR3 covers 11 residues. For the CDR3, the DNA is TGTGCCAGCAGGTTCAGAGAGACCCAGTACTTC. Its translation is CASRFRETQYF.

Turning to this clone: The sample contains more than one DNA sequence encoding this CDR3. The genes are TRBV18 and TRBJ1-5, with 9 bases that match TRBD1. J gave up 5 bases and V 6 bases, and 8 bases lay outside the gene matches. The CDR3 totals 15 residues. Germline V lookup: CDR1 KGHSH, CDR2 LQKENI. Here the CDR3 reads CASSPRTGGDQPQHF. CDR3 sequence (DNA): TGTGCCAGCTCTCCTCGCACAGGGGGCGATCAGCCCCAGCATTTT.

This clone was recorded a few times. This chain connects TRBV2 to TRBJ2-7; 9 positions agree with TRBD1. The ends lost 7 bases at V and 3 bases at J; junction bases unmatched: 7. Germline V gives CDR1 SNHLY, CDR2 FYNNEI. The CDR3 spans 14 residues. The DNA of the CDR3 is TGTGCCAGCACCCGGACAGGGGTGATCTACGAGCAGTACTTC. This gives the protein CASTRTGVIYEQYF.

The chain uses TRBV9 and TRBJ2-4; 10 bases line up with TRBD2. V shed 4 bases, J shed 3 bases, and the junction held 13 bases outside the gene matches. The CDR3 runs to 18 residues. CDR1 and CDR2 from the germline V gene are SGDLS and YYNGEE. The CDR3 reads CASSPSASGSWGKNIQYF. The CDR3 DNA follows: TGTGCCAGCAGCCCCTCGGCTAGCGGGAGTTGGGGCAAAAACATTCAGTACTTC.

The CDR3: CASSIPGAQGETQYF. The CDR3 nucleotides read TGTGCCAGTAGTATACCGGGGGCGCAGGGAGAGACCCAGTACTTC. The V and J genes are TRBV19 and TRBJ2-5; D might be TRBD1 or TRBD2, each matching 6 bases. Trimming took 2 bases from V and 4 from J, leaving 14 bases between them. The CDR3 spans 15 residues. CDR1 and CDR2 from the germline V gene are LNHDA and SQIVND (reference sequence).

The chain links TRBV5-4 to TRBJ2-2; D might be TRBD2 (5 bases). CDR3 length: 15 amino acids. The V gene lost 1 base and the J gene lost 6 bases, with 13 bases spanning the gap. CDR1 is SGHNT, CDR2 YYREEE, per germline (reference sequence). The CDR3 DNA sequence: TGTGCCAGCAGCTTGCTAGCCGGGCGGGCCGGGGAGCTGTTTTTT. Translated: CASSLLAGRAGELFF.

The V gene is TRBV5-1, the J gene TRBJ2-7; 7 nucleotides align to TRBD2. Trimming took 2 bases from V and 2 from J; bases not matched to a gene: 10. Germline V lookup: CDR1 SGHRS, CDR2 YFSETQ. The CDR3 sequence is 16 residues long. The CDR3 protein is CASSFMAAGTTYEQYF. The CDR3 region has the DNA TGCGCCAGCAGCTTTATGGCGGCAGGGACTACCTACGAGCAGTACTTC. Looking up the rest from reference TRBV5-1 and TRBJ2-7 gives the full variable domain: KAGVTQTPRYLIKTRGQQVTLSCSPISGHRSVSWYQQTPGQGLQFLFEYFSETQRNKGNFPGRFSGRQFSNSRSEMNVSTLELGDSALYLCASSFMAAGTTYEQYFGPGTRLTVT.

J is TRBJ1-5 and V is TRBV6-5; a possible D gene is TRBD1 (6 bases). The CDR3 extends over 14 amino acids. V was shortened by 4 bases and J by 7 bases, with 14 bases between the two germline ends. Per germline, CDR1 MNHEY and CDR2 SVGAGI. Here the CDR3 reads CASSSGQRRQPQHF. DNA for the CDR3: TGTGCCAGCAGTTCCGGACAGAGGCGACAGCCCCAGCATTTT.

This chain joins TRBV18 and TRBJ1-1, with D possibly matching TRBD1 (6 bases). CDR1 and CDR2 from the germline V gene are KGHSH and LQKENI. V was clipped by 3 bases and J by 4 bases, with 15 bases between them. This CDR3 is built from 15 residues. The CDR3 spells CASSPTGGHSTEAFF. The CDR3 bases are TGTGCCAGCTCACCTACCGGGGGGCACAGCACTGAAGCTTTCTTT.

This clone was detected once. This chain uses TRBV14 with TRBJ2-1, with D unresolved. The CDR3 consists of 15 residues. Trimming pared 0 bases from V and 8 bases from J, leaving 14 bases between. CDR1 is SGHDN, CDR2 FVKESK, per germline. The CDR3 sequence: CASSQDPPGLDEQFF. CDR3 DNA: TGTGCCAGCAGCCAAGATCCGCCAGGTCTTGATGAGCAGTTCTTC.

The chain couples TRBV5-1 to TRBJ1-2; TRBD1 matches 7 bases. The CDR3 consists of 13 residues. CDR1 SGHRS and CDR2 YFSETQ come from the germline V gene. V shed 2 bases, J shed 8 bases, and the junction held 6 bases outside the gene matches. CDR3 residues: CASSFDRVGGYTF. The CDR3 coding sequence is TGCGCCAGCAGCTTTGACAGGGTAGGAGGCTACACCTTC.

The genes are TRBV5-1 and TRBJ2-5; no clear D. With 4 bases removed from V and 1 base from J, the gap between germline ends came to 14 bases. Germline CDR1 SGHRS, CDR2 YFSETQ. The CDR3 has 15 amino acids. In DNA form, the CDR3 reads TGCGCCAGCAGCGAGCTGTCACCGAGCCAAGAGACCCAGTACTTC. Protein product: CASSELSPSQETQYF.

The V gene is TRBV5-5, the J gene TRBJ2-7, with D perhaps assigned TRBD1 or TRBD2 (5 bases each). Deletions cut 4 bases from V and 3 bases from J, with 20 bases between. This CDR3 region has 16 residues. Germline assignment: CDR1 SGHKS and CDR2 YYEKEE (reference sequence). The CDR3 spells CASSRMLGEKNYEQYF. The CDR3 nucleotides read TGTGCCAGCAGCCGTATGTTGGGGGAGAAGAACTACGAGCAGTACTTC.

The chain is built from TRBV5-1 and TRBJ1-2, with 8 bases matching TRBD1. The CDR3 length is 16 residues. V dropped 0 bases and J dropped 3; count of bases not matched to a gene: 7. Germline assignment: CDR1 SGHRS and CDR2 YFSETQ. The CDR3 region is CASSLEVTGADYGYTF. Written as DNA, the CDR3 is TGCGCCAGCAGCTTGGAGGTGACAGGGGCGGACTATGGCTACACCTTC.

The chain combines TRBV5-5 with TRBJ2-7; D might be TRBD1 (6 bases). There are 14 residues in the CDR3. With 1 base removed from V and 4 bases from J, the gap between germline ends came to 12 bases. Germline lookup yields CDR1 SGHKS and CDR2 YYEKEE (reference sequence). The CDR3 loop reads CASSLTGTLYEQYF. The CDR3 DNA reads TGTGCCAGCAGCTTGACAGGGACCCTTTACGAGCAGTACTTC.

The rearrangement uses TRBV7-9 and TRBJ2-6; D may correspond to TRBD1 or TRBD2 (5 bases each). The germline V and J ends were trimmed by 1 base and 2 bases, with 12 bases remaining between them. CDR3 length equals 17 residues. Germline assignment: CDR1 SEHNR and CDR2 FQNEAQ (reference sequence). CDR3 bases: TGTGCCAGCAGCTTAGGTTCAGGGACGCCTGGGGCCAACGTCCTGACTTTC. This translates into CASSLGSGTPGANVLTF.

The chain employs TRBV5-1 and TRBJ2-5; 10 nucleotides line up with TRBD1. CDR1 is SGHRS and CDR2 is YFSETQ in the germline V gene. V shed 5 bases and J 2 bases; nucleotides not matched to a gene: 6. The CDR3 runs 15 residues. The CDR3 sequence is CASRAGQGWQETQYF. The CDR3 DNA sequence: TGCGCCAGCAGGGCGGGACAGGGGTGGCAAGAGACCCAGTACTTC. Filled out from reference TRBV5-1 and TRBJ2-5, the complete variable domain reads KAGVTQTPRYLIKTRGQQVTLSCSPISGHRSVSWYQQTPGQGLQFLFEYFSETQRNKGNFPGRFSGRQFSNSRSEMNVSTLELGDSALYLCASRAGQGWQETQYFGPGTRLLVL.

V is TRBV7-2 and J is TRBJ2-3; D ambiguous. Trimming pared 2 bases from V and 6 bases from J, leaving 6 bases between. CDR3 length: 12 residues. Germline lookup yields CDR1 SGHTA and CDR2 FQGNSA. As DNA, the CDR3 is TGTGCCAGCAGCTTATTGCTGGATACGCAGTATTTT. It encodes CASSLLLDTQYF.

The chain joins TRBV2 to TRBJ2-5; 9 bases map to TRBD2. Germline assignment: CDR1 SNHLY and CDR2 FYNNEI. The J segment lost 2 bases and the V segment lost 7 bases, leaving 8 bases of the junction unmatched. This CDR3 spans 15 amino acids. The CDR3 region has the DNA TGTGCCAGCACCCCCACTAGCGGGCGACAAGAGACCCAGTACTTC. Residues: CASTPTSGRQETQYF.

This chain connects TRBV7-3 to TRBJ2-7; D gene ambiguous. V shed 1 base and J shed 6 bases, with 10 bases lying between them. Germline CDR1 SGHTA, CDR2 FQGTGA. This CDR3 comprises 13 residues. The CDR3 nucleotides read TGTGCCAGCAGCTTAAGCGGTGTAGGCGAGCAGTACTTC. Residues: CASSLSGVGEQYF.

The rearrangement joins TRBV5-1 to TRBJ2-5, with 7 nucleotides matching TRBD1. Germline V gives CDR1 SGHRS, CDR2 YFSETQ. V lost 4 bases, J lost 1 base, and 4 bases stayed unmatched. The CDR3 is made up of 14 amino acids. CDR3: CASSPQGPQETQYF. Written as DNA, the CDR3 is TGCGCCAGCAGCCCACAGGGGCCCCAAGAGACCCAGTACTTC. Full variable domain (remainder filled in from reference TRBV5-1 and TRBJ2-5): KAGVTQTPRYLIKTRGQQVTLSCSPISGHRSVSWYQQTPGQGLQFLFEYFSETQRNKGNFPGRFSGRQFSNSRSEMNVSTLELGDSALYLCASSPQGPQETQYFGPGTRLLVL.

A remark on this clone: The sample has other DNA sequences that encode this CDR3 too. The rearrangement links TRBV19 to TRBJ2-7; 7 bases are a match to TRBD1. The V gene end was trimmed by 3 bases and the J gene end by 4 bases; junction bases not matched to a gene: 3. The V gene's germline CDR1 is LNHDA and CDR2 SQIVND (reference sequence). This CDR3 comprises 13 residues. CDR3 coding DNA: TGTGCCAGTAGTATCGGCAGGGGGTACGAGCAGTACTTC. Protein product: CASSIGRGYEQYF. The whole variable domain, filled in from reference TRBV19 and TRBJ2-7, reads DGGITQSPKYLFRKEGQNVTLSCEQNLNHDAMYWYRQDPGQGLRLIYYSQIVNDFQKGDIAEGYSVSREKKESFPLTVTSAQKNPTAFYLCASSIGRGYEQYFGPGTRLTVT.